These 10 T cell receptor beta chains were sequenced from one sample in a study of T cell repertoires in cytomegalovirus infection. These receptors' targets are unknown. MiXCR, applied by TCRdb to the reads, yields one record per CDR3 protein. This sample carries around 570,000 distinct CDR3 sequences, just under 40% of them seen once, and the ten largest clones take 40% to 60%. This material consisted of cultured PBMCs, taken from culture after CMV antigen stimulation. These receptors came from a human donor in good health (CMV status not recorded). Some clones in this sample may be carry-over from other donors' samples.

This clonotype appeared many times. The chain carries TRBV7-2 and TRBJ1-5; D is undetermined. V lost 0 bases to trimming and J lost 4 bases, with 7 bases between them. The CDR3 is 14 amino acids. Germline loops: CDR1 SGHTA, CDR2 FQGNSA. The CDR3 region is CASSLASGNQPQHF. The CDR3 DNA reads TGTGCCAGCAGCTTAGCTAGTGGTAATCAGCCCCAGCATTTT.

The chain joins TRBV9 to TRBJ2-5; D perhaps matches TRBD2 (6 bases). In germline, CDR1 is SGDLS, CDR2 YYNGEE. The germline V and J ends were trimmed by 3 bases and 3 bases, with 12 bases remaining between them. This CDR3 has 14 amino acids. The CDR3 DNA follows: TGTGCCAGCAGCGGGTGGACGGGGGAAGAGACCCAGTACTTC. Protein sequence: CASSGWTGEETQYF.

V and J are TRBV4-1 and TRBJ2-2; 11 nucleotides agree with TRBD1. Germline CDR1 MGHRA, CDR2 YSYEKL. CDR3 length: 17 residues. The trim removed 3 bases at V and 0 bases at J, leaving 3 bases unmatched. This CDR3 reads CASSQGQGDANTGELFF. CDR3 in DNA: TGCGCCAGCAGCCAGGGACAGGGGGACGCGAACACCGGGGAGCTGTTTTTT.

The V and J genes are TRBV27 and TRBJ1-6; TRBD1 is a possible D gene (5 bases). The length of the CDR3 is 14 residues. In germline, CDR1 is MNHEY, CDR2 SMNVEV (reference sequence). V was cut by 6 bases and J by 7 bases, with 13 bases left in between. In DNA, the CDR3 is TGTGCCAGCAGCGGACACCCCATCAATTCACCCCTCCACTTT. It is translated as CASSGHPINSPLHF.

This chain connects TRBV19 to TRBJ2-2; D gene uncertain. Trimming left V 3 bases short and J 1 base short, with 6 bases between. The CDR3 runs 14 residues. Germline V CDR1 and CDR2: LNHDA, SQIVND (reference sequence). The DNA of the CDR3 is TGTGCCAGTAGTATTTGGGAGAACACCGGGGAGCTGTTTTTT. This encodes CASSIWENTGELFF. The variable domain in full, with the rest retrieved from reference TRBV19 and TRBJ2-2, is DGGITQSPKYLFRKEGQNVTLSCEQNLNHDAMYWYRQDPGQGLRLIYYSQIVNDFQKGDIAEGYSVSREKKESFPLTVTSAQKNPTAFYLCASSIWENTGELFFGEGSRLTVL.

This chain connects TRBV5-6 to TRBJ2-7; weak D call: TRBD1 (6 bases). The V and J ends lost 2 bases and 10 bases respectively, with 22 bases between them. CDR1 and CDR2 (germline): SGHDT, YYEEEE. The CDR3 runs 15 residues. The CDR3 here is CASSLRAGGGEFQYF. CDR3 nucleotide sequence: TGTGCCAGCAGCTTACGGGCTGGGGGCGGCGAGTTTCAGTACTTC.

The CDR3 nucleotides read TGTGCCAGCAGTCCGGACAGTTTCGAGACCCAGTACTTC. Translation: CASSPDSFETQYF. The rearrangement uses TRBV5-4 and TRBJ2-5; perhaps TRBD1 as D (6 bases). V was trimmed by 5 bases and J by 5 bases, leaving 13 bases between them. CDR1 and CDR2 from the germline V gene are SGHNT and YYREEE (reference sequence). This CDR3 spans 13 amino acids.

The V call is TRBV12-3 or TRBV12-4, the J call TRBJ2-1; the match to TRBD2 covers 7 bases. V lost 6 bases to trimming and J lost 9 bases; unmatched junction nucleotides: 11. The CDR3 sequence is 14 residues long. The CDR3 sequence: CASSRGGGGIEQFF. CDR3 sequence (DNA): TGTGCCAGCAGCCGAGGCGGGGGTGGGATTGAGCAGTTCTTC.

The sample holds one count of this clonotype. The chain links TRBV6-2 or TRBV6-3 to TRBJ1-1; no reliable D call. V shed 0 bases and J shed 0 bases, with 11 bases lying between them. Germline assignment: CDR1 MNHEY and CDR2 SVGEGT. CDR3 length: 16 amino acids. CDR3 region: CASSYSPGLLNTEAFF. The CDR3 bases are TGTGCCAGCAGTTACTCGCCCGGGCTACTGAACACTGAAGCTTTCTTT.

The rearrangement uses TRBV6-1 and TRBJ2-3, with D perhaps matching TRBD2 (6 bases). Germline V gives CDR1 MNHNS, CDR2 SASEGT. V was cut by 3 bases and J by 7 bases, with 23 bases left in between. The CDR3 is made up of 17 amino acids. CDR3 sequence reads: CASSDRADYPLSNTQYF. CDR3 DNA: TGTGCCAGCAGTGATCGCGCGGACTACCCCCTTTCTAATACGCAGTATTTT.